These 6 T cell receptor beta chains were sequenced from one sample in a study of cytomegalovirus exposure and HLA in healthy donors (dated by TCRdb to the late 2010s). The library was made by the immunoSEQ multiplex PCR assay. TCRdb holds this immuneACCESS table with in-frame rearrangements only. Some clones are missing; in checked studies, unresolved V genes explain under half, and the rest has no known cause. The sample table records around 150,000 clones; more than 70% of these occur just once. About 10% of the sample comes from the top ten. Material: PBMCs. These receptors were obtained from a man aged 30 to 45 in good health and CMV-seropositive.

The table lists this clone with a few counts. This chain uses TRBV7-2 with TRBJ2-5; 10 bases line up with TRBD2. Looked up from germline, CDR1 is SGHTA and CDR2 is FQGNSA. Unmatched junction bases numbered 15, after V lost 3 bases and J lost 5 bases. The CDR3 consists of 18 residues. CDR3 DNA: TGTGCCAGCAGCTTCCGGTTAAAGGTAGCGGGGGGAGGGGAGACCCAGTACTTC. Its translation is CASSFRLKVAGGGETQYF.

V gene TRBV5-6 combines with J gene TRBJ2-7; 8 positions match TRBD1. The CDR3 is 13 residues long. CDR1 is SGHDT, CDR2 YYEEEE, per germline. Trimming took 3 bases from V and 4 from J; bases not matched to a gene: 3. The CDR3 region has the DNA TGTGCCAGCAGCTATACAGGGGGTTACGAGCAGTACTTC. It is translated as CASSYTGGYEQYF.

The chain uses TRBV10-3 and TRBJ1-6; 9 bases map to TRBD1. V dropped 6 bases and J dropped 10; count of bases not matched to a gene: 4. In germline, CDR1 is ENHRY, CDR2 SYGVKD. The CDR3 spans 13 residues. The CDR3 DNA sequence: TGTGCCATCAGGGGACAGGGAGAATCACCCCTCCACTTT. Protein sequence: CAIRGQGESPLHF.

This chain connects TRBV5-1 to TRBJ2-3; 8 positions match TRBD2. The CDR3 length is 15 residues. Looked up from germline, CDR1 is SGHRS and CDR2 is YFSETQ. After removal of 4 bases from V and 2 bases from J, the junction contained 6 bases not matched to a gene. CDR3 sequence (DNA): TGCGCCAGCAGCGAGGGAGCGGGGGACACAGATACGCAGTATTTT. Translating gives CASSEGAGDTDTQYF.

The genes are TRBV2 and TRBJ1-2; TRBD1 is a possible D gene (5 bases). This CDR3 has 15 residues. CDR1 is SNHLY and CDR2 is FYNNEI in the germline V gene. Deletions cut 2 bases from V and 5 bases from J, with 15 bases between. The CDR3 here is CASSEILLGGYGYTF. The DNA of the CDR3 is TGTGCCAGCAGTGAAATCCTTCTGGGGGGATATGGCTACACCTTC.

This rearrangement joins TRBV9 to TRBJ2-2; the D gene is possibly TRBD2 (6 bases). There are 14 residues in the CDR3. V lost 3 bases, J lost 5 bases, and 11 bases lay in between. CDR1 SGDLS and CDR2 YYNGEE come from the germline V gene. The CDR3 DNA reads TGTGCCAGCAGCGCCAACCGGGAGACCGGGGAGCTGTTTTTT. Translating it yields CASSANRETGELFF. Based on the CDR3 plus reference TRBV9 and TRBJ2-2, the full variable domain is DSGVTQTPKHLITATGQRVTLRCSPRSGDLSVYWYQQSLDQGLQFLIQYYNGEERAKGNILERFSAQQFPDLHSELNLSSLELGDSALYFCASSANRETGELFFGEGSRLTVL.